This T cell receptor beta chain comes out of a study of molecular identifiers for immune sequencing clone quantification. Each CDR3 protein is one row after TCRdb ran MiXCR on the PCR reads. This table holds approximately 670,000 distinct CDR3 sequences, just under 20% found once. Regarding this clonotype: One base away lies a much larger clone, so this may be a sequencing read error.

The CDR3 is 13 residues long. Germline V gives CDR1 MGHRA, CDR2 YSYEKL. Sequencing was carried out using naive CD8+ T cells from blood, with Jurkat cell RNA spiked in. Subset in this sample: FACS-sorted CD8+CD4-CCR7+CD45RA+ naive T cells. The chain uses TRBV4-1 and TRBJ2-2; no reliable D call. The TCR was taken from a human donor in good health. Some libraries in this study had Jurkat cell RNA spiked in. The CDR3 region is CASGQAPTGELFF. The CDR3 coding sequence is TGCGCCAGCGGCCAAGCCCCAACCGGGGAGCTGTTTTTT.